This T cell receptor beta chain was sequenced during a study of Siglec-9 on CD8 T cells in melanoma. Produced via immunoSEQ multiplex PCR; TCRdb's table is partial and in-frame only. The sample includes tens of thousands of clones, roughly 78% of them seen just once. Deletions cut 5 bases from V and 3 bases from J, with 19 bases between. CDR3 length equals 17 residues. The V gene's germline CDR1 is SGHAT and CDR2 FQNNGV. The sequence came from a human donor in good health. V usage is TRBV11-2 and J usage is TRBJ2-2, with D perhaps TRBD1 (6 bases). Material for sequencing was Siglec-9- CD8+ T cells sorted from blood. CDR3 DNA sequence: TGTGCCAGCAGCCTGAACCCCGGGACAAGACACACCGGGGAGCTGTTTTTT. It translates to CASSLNPGTRHTGELFF.